Below, 23 T cell receptor beta chains from the same sample are listed, as sequenced in a study of breast tumors, draining lymph nodes, adjacent tissues. Samples came from axillary lymph nodes draining the breast cancer. Each CDR3 protein gets one entry after TCRdb re-called the multiplex PCR reads with MiXCR. This sample carries around 130,000 distinct CDR3 sequences, 32% of them seen once, and the ten largest clones take approximately 2.2%. The sample consisted of axillary lymph node tissue. These receptors all come from a female donor with breast cancer. Some clones in this sample may be carry-over from other donors' samples.

In this sample, this clonotype turned up many times. The rearrangement uses TRBV9 and TRBJ2-6; D possibly matches TRBD1 or TRBD2 (5 bases each). V gave up 6 bases and J gave up 4 bases, with 8 bases separating them. The CDR3 has 13 residues. CDR1 SGDLS and CDR2 YYNGEE come from the germline V gene. CDR3 in amino acids: CASNWDGANVLTF. Written as DNA, the CDR3 is TGTGCCAGCAATTGGGACGGGGCCAACGTCCTGACTTTC.

The chain recombines TRBV7-9 with TRBJ2-5; TRBD2 matches 12 bases. This CDR3 spans 18 amino acids. From germline, CDR1 is SEHNR and CDR2 FQNEAQ (reference sequence). The ends lost 1 base at V and 5 bases at J; junction bases unmatched: 11. The CDR3 here is CASSLDASGGASLETQYF. The CDR3 DNA is TGTGCCAGCAGCTTAGACGCTAGCGGGGGGGCCTCTTTGGAGACCCAGTACTTC. Supplemented by reference TRBV7-9 and TRBJ2-5, the full variable domain reads DTGVSQNPRHKITKRGQNVTFRCDPISEHNRLYWYRQTLGQGPEFLTYFQNEAQLEKSRLLSDRFSAERPKGSFSTLEIQRTEQGDSAMYLCASSLDASGGASLETQYFGPGTRLLVL.

Ten or more counts support this clonotype. V gene TRBV28 combines with J gene TRBJ1-2; D not certain. The CDR3 extends over 13 amino acids. The germline V gene encodes CDR1 MDHEN and CDR2 SYDVKM. With 6 bases removed from V and 1 base from J, the gap between germline ends came to 9 bases. The CDR3 sequence is CASRLRDNYGYTF. The DNA of the CDR3 is TGTGCCAGCAGGCTTAGAGATAACTATGGCTACACCTTC.

Concerning this clonotype: A much larger clone sits a single nucleotide away, making a read error possible. The chain couples TRBV6-5 to TRBJ2-1; D not resolved. Trimming stripped 1 base from V and 8 bases from J, with 18 bases between. Germline assignment: CDR1 MNHEY and CDR2 SVGAGI. This CDR3 spans 16 amino acids. CDR3 in amino acids: CASSYLKRLAGHEQFF. CDR3 DNA sequence: TGTGCCAGCAGTTACTTGAAAAGGTTAGCCGGTCATGAGCAGTTCTTC.

This clonotype was recorded a few times. The V call is TRBV6-6, the J call TRBJ1-1; a possible D gene is TRBD1 (5 bases). Germline values: CDR1 MNHNY, CDR2 SVGAGI (reference sequence). V was clipped by 5 bases and J by 1 base, with 17 bases between them. The CDR3 sequence is 16 residues long. CDR3 residues: CASSDSGNQGNTEAFF. In nucleotides, the CDR3 is TGTGCCAGCAGTGATTCGGGGAACCAGGGGAACACTGAAGCTTTCTTT.

This clonotype showed up many times. The V and J genes are TRBV5-6 and TRBJ1-2; D remains unclear. Trimming took 2 bases from V and 5 from J, leaving 7 bases between them. CDR3 length equals 12 residues. Germline CDR1 and CDR2: SGHDT and YYEEEE. The CDR3, as DNA: TGTGCCAGCAGCTTAGGTGTGTATGGCTACACCTTC. Protein product: CASSLGVYGYTF.

There are many counts of this clonotype. This chain links TRBV5-8 with TRBJ1-2, with 9 positions matching TRBD1. The CDR3 runs to 14 residues. Germline V lookup: CDR1 SGHTS, CDR2 YDEGEE. V shed 2 bases and J 4 bases; nucleotides not matched to a gene: 3. The chain's CDR3 is CASSFTGQGYGYTF. The CDR3 bases are TGTGCCAGCAGCTTCACGGGACAGGGCTATGGCTACACCTTC.

The sample holds a few counts of this clonotype. J is TRBJ1-1 and V is TRBV12-3 or TRBV12-4; 7 bases are a match to TRBD1. The CDR3 has 14 amino acids. V shed 6 bases and J 1 base; nucleotides not matched to a gene: 5. The CDR3 sequence: CASRGDSRNTEAFF. For the CDR3, the DNA is TGTGCCAGCAGAGGGGACAGCCGGAACACTGAAGCTTTCTTT.

V gene TRBV20-1 combines with J gene TRBJ2-2, with a tentative D call TRBD2 (6 bases). Between the trimmed V and J ends, which lost 5 bases and 0 bases, there was a span of 19 bases. CDR3 length: 17 amino acids. Germline loops: CDR1 DFQATT, CDR2 SNEGSKA (reference sequence). The DNA for the CDR3 is TGCAGTGCTTGGGCGGCGGGAACAGCCTCGAACACCGGGGAGCTGTTTTTT. This translates into CSAWAAGTASNTGELFF.

The table lists this clonotype with many counts. The chain links TRBV30 to TRBJ1-2; possible D gene TRBD1, 6 bases. Germline V lookup: CDR1 GTSNPN, CDR2 SVGIG (reference sequence). V lost 0 bases, J lost 7 bases, and 12 bases lay in between. CDR3 length: 13 amino acids. The CDR3 protein is CAWSVYRVGGYTF. The CDR3 coding sequence is TGTGCCTGGAGTGTATACAGGGTGGGTGGCTACACCTTC.

This clonotype was seen repeatedly, ten times or more. The rearrangement uses TRBV4-1 and TRBJ2-7, with D perhaps TRBD1 (5 bases). Per the germline V gene, CDR1 is MGHRA and CDR2 is YSYEKL. CDR3 length: 15 residues. With 0 bases removed from V and 6 bases from J, the gap between germline ends came to 15 bases. The CDR3 here is CASSQESLAGFEQYF. As DNA, the CDR3 is TGCGCCAGCAGCCAAGAATCCCTGGCAGGGTTCGAGCAGTACTTC.

This clonotype was counted between two and nine times. A read error is possible here, since a much larger clone lies one base away. The V and J genes are TRBV12-3 or TRBV12-4 and TRBJ2-7; 8 bases line up with TRBD1. The CDR3 sequence is 14 residues long. V lost 3 bases to trimming and J lost 6 bases; unmatched junction nucleotides: 7. DNA of the CDR3: TGTGCCAGCAGTTTCTGGCAGGGGGCGTCCGAGCAGTACTTC. Its translation is CASSFWQGASEQYF.

The chain couples TRBV6-1 to TRBJ1-6; D is possibly TRBD1 (5 bases). V lost 7 bases, J lost 7 bases, and 14 bases lay in between. Germline V gives CDR1 MNHNS, CDR2 SASEGT. The CDR3 loop spans 14 amino acids. CDR3 in amino acids: CASKWEAGNSPLHF. For the CDR3, the DNA is TGTGCCAGCAAGTGGGAGGCAGGGAATTCACCCCTCCACTTT.

To note about this clonotype: With a much larger clone just one base away, this may be a read error. The rearrangement links TRBV18 to TRBJ1-6; D may be TRBD1 (6 bases). The V end lost 8 bases, the J end lost 7 bases, and 15 bases lay between the germline ends. Per the germline V gene, CDR1 is KGHSH and CDR2 is LQKENI. This CDR3 spans 14 amino acids. CDR3 nucleotides: TGTGCCAGCCGAGACGGGGGGCAAAATTCACCCCTCCACTTT. This sequence encodes CASRDGGQNSPLHF.

This clonotype has ten or more counts. V gene TRBV11-2 combines with J gene TRBJ1-5; possibly TRBD1 for D (5 bases). The CDR3 sequence is 14 residues long. The germline V gene encodes CDR1 SGHAT and CDR2 FQNNGV. V gave up 5 bases and J gave up 4 bases, with 12 bases separating them. CDR3 coding DNA: TGTGCCAGCAGCCGTTCAGGGCAAAATCAGCCCCAGCATTTT. Protein sequence: CASSRSGQNQPQHF.

The sample holds many counts of this clonotype. The V gene is TRBV7-3, the J gene TRBJ2-1, with 8 positions matching TRBD1. This CDR3 contains 15 residues. The V gene's germline CDR1 is SGHTA and CDR2 FQGTGA. J lost 2 bases, V lost 3 bases, and 3 bases had no gene match. CDR3 in DNA: TGTGCCAGCAGCTTCCGACAGGGGCCCTACAATGAGCAGTTCTTC. It codes for CASSFRQGPYNEQFF.

J is TRBJ2-7 and V is TRBV2; 9 positions match TRBD2. The CDR3 consists of 14 residues. J was trimmed by 5 bases and V by 1 base; bases with no gene match: 3. Germline values: CDR1 SNHLY, CDR2 FYNNEI. The CDR3 is CASSEVVAGDEQYF. The CDR3 DNA follows: TGTGCCAGCAGTGAAGTGGTAGCGGGAGACGAGCAGTACTTC.

Points on this clonotype: One end of the junction is discordant with germline, which a read error may explain. The gene calls are TRBV6-1 and TRBJ1-2; D is ambiguous. This CDR3 has 14 residues. Germline loops: CDR1 MNHNS, CDR2 SASEGT. CDR3 amino acids: CASSARTVGVGYTF. CDR3 sequence (DNA): TGCGCCAGCAGTGCCCGGACGGTGGGTGTGGGCTACACCTTC.

This clonotype was counted many times. The chain joins TRBV6-5 to TRBJ2-2; 8 bases match TRBD1. The J segment lost 4 bases and the V segment lost 0 bases, leaving 7 bases of the junction unmatched. The CDR3 spans 17 residues. From germline, CDR1 is MNHEY and CDR2 SVGAGI. The CDR3 here is CASSYSTRGPGTGELFF. CDR3 nucleotide sequence: TGTGCCAGCAGTTACTCGACCAGGGGGCCGGGCACCGGGGAGCTGTTTTTT.

This clonotype was counted at least ten times. The chain combines TRBV3-1 with TRBJ2-5, with 12 bases that match TRBD1. The ends lost 0 bases at V and 5 bases at J; junction bases unmatched: 10. Germline CDR1 LGHDT, CDR2 YNNKEL (reference sequence). CDR3 length equals 18 residues. CDR3 loop: CASSQDLRDRGLGETQYF. The CDR3, as DNA: TGTGCCAGCAGCCAAGATCTAAGGGACAGGGGGCTTGGGGAGACCCAGTACTTC.

This clonotype was recorded many times. The V and J genes are TRBV5-8 and TRBJ2-5; D is ambiguous. Trimming removed 6 bases from V and 3 bases from J, with 9 bases in between. CDR1 is SGHTS, CDR2 YDEGEE, per germline. This CDR3 spans 12 amino acids. The CDR3: CASTLSKETQYF. The CDR3 coding sequence is TGTGCCAGCACCCTTTCTAAAGAGACCCAGTACTTC.

This clonotype showed up just a few times. This may stem from a read error, because a much larger clone lies one nucleotide away. The chain employs TRBV6-1 and TRBJ1-3; D unclear. V was pared by 5 bases and J by 4 bases, with 6 bases between. The CDR3 is 12 residues long. Germline values: CDR1 MNHNS, CDR2 SASEGT. CDR3 coding DNA: TGTGCCAGCAGTAAAACGGGAAACACCATATATTTT. Encoded protein: CASSKTGNTIYF.

The sample holds many counts of this clonotype. V is TRBV6-1 and J is TRBJ2-1, with unresolved D. The V gene lost 3 bases and the J gene lost 2 bases, with 11 bases spanning the gap. CDR1 MNHNS and CDR2 SASEGT come from the germline V gene. The CDR3 runs 15 residues. The CDR3 region has the DNA TGTGCCAGCAGTGATATCCCGGGTCCCTACAATGAGCAGTTCTTC. Translating it yields CASSDIPGPYNEQFF.